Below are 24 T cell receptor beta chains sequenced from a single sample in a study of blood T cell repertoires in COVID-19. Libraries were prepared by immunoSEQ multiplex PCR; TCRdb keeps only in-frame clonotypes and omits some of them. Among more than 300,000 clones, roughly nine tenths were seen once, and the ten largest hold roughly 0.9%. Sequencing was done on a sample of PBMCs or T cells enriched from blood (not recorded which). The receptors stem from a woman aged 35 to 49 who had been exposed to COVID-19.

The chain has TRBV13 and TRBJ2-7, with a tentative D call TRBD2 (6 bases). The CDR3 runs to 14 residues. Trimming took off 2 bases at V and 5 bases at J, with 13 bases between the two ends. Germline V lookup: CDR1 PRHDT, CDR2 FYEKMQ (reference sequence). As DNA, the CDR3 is TGTGCCAGCAGCTTATCGGAGGGGACCAACGAGCAGTACTTC. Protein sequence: CASSLSEGTNEQYF.

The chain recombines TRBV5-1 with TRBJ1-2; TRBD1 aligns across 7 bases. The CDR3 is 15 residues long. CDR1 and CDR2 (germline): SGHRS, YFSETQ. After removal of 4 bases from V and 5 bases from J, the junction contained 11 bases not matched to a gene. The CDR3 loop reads CASSLRGELLYGYTF. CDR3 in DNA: TGCGCCAGCAGCCTCAGGGGGGAGTTACTTTATGGCTACACCTTC.

Written as DNA, the CDR3 is TGCGCCAGCAGCCTTGCGGGGCCCGCGGTAACTGAAGCTTTCTTT. Translation: CASSLAGPAVTEAFF. The rearrangement links TRBV5-1 to TRBJ1-1, with a tentative D call TRBD1 (5 bases). The CDR3 length is 15 residues. The V end lost 4 bases, the J end lost 5 bases, and 18 bases lay between the germline ends. From germline, CDR1 is SGHRS and CDR2 YFSETQ.

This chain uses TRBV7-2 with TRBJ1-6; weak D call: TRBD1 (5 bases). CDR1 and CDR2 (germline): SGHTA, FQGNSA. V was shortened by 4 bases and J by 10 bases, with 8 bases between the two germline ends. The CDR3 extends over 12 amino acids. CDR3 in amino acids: CASSSDNSPLHF. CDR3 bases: TGTGCCAGCAGCTCGGACAACTCACCCCTCCACTTT.

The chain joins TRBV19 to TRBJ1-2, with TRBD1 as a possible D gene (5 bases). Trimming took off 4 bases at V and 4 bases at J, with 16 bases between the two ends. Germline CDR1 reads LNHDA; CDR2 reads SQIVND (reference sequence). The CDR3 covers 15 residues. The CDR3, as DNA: TGTGCCAGTAGTAACCAGGGAACATTAGGCTATGGCTACACCTTC. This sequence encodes CASSNQGTLGYGYTF.

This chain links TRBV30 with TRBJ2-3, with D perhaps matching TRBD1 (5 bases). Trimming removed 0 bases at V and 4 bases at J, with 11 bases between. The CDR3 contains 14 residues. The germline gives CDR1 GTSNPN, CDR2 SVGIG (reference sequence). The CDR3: CAWSVNYRSDTQYF. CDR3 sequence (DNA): TGTGCCTGGAGTGTCAACTACAGGTCAGATACGCAGTATTTT.

CDR3 sequence reads: CASSLIQSSGNTIYF. CDR3 in DNA: TGTGCCAGCAGCTTGATCCAGTCCTCTGGAAACACCATATATTTT. The J gene is TRBJ1-3, the V gene TRBV5-6; D gene ambiguous. Germline V lookup: CDR1 SGHDT, CDR2 YYEEEE. The CDR3 sequence is 15 residues long. Trimming left V 1 base short and J 0 bases short, with 8 bases between.

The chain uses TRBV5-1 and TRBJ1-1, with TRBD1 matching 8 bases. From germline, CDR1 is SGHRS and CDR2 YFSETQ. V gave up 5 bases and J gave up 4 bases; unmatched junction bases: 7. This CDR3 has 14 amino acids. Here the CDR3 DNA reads TGCGCCAGCAGTCCAGGGGGCCGTGTCACTGAAGCTTTCTTT. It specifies CASSPGGRVTEAFF.

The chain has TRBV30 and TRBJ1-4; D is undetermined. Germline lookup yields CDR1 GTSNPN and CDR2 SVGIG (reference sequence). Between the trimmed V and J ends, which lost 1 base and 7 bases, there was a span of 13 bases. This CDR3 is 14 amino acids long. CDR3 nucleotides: TGTGCCTGGAGTGCCCTACTTGGTCGTGAAAAACTGTTTTTT. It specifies CAWSALLGREKLFF.

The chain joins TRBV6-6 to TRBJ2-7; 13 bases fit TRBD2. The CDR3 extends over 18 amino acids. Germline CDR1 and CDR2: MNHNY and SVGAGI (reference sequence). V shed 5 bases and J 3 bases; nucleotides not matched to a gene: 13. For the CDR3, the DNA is TGTGCCAGCAGTCTGGGACTAGCGGGACCCGCTTCCTACTACGAGCAGTACTTC. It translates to CASSLGLAGPASYYEQYF.

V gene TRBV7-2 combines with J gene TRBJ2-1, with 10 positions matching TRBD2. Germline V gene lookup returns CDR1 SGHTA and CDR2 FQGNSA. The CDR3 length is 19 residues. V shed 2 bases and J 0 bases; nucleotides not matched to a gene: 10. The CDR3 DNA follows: TGTGCCAGCAGCTTACGGCTAGCGGGAGAAGGGGTCTCCTACAATGAGCAGTTCTTC. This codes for CASSLRLAGEGVSYNEQFF.

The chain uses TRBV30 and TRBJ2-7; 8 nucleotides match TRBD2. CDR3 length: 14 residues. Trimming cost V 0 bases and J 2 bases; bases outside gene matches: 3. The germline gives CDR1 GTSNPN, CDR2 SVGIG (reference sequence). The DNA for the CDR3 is TGTGCCTGGAGTGTCGGGGGGGCCACCTACGAGCAGTACTTC. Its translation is CAWSVGGATYEQYF.

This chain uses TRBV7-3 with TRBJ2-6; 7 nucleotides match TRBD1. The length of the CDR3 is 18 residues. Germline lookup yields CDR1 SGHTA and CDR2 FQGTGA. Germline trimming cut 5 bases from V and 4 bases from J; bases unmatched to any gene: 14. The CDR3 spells CASSPVETGYSGANVLTF. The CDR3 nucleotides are TGTGCCAGCAGCCCTGTCGAGACAGGGTATTCCGGGGCCAACGTCCTGACTTTC.

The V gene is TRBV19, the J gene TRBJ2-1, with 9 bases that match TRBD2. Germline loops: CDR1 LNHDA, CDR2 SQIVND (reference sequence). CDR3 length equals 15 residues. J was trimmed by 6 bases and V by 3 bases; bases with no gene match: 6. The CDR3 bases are TGTGCCAGTAGTATTTCGGCGGGGGGGCCCAATGAGCAGTTCTTC. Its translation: CASSISAGGPNEQFF.

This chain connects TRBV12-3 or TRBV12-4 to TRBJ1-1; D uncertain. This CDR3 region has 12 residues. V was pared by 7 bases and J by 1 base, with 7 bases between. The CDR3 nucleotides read TGTGCCAGCACTGGGCAGAACACTGAAGCTTTCTTT. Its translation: CASTGQNTEAFF.

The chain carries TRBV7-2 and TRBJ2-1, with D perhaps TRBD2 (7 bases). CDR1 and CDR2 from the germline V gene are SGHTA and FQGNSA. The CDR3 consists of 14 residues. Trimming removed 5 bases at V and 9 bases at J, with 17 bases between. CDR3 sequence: CASSPWTGGGEQFF. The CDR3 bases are TGTGCCAGCAGCCCGTGGACGGGGGGCGGTGAGCAGTTCTTC.

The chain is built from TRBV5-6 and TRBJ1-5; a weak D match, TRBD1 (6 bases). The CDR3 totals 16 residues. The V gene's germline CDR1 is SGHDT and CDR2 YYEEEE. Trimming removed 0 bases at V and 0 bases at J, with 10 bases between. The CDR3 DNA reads TGTGCCAGCAGCTTGGCTGGGGGCCTTAGCAATCAGCCCCAGCATTTT. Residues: CASSLAGGLSNQPQHF.

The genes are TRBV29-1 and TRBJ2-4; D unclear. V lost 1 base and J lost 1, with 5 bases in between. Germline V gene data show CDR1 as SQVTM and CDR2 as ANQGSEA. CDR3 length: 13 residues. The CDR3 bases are TGCAGCGTTGAAGCCAGGGCCAAAAACATTCAGTACTTC. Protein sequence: CSVEARAKNIQYF.

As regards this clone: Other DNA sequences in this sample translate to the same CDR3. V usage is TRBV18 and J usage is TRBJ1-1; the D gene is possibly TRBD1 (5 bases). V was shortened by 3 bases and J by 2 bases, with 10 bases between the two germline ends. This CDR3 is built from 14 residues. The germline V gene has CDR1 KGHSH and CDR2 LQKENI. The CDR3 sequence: CASSPDRLNTEAFF. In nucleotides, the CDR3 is TGTGCCAGCTCACCCGACAGATTAAACACTGAAGCTTTCTTT.

CDR3 sequence reads: CASSRPGSTEAFF. CDR3 DNA sequence: TGCGCCAGCAGTCGCCCGGGAAGCACTGAAGCTTTCTTT. This chain connects TRBV5-1 to TRBJ1-1; D gene ambiguous. Per the germline V gene, CDR1 is SGHRS and CDR2 is YFSETQ. The CDR3 is 13 residues long. Deletions cut 5 bases from V and 4 bases from J, with 12 bases between.

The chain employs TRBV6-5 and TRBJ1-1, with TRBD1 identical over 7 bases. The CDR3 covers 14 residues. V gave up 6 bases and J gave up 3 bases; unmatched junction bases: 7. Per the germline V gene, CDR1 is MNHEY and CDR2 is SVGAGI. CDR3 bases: TGTGCCAGCAGCGGCGGGACAGCTTACACTGAAGCTTTCTTT. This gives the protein CASSGGTAYTEAFF.

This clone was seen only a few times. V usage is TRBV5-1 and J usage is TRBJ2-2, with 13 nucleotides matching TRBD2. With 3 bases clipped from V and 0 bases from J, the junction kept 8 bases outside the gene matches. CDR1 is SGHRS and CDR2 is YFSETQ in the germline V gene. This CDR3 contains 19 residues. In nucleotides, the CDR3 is TGCGCCAGCAGCTCAGGACTAGCGGGAGCCGATACGAACACCGGGGAGCTGTTTTTT. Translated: CASSSGLAGADTNTGELFF.

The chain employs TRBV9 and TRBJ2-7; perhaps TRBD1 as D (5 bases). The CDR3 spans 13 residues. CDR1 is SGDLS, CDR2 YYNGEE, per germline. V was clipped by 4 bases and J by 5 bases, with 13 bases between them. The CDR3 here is CASSPGNWNEQYF. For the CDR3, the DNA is TGTGCCAGCAGCCCAGGGAATTGGAACGAGCAGTACTTC.

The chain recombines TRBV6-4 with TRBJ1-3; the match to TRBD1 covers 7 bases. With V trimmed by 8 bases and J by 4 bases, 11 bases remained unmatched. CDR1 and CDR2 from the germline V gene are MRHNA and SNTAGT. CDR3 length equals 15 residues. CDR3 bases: TGTGCCAGCGGGCTACAGGGGCTTTACGGAAACACCATATATTTT. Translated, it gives CASGLQGLYGNTIYF.